The source of this T cell receptor (beta chain) is a study of blood T cell repertoires in COVID-19. Turning to the study itself: PBMCs, B-cell-depleted T cells, or T cells were the source of the cDNA or gDNA that made up the material.

A single count supports this clone. Per the original data handling: Counts of nucleated cells, estimated from reference gene primer amplification, were obtained. Generated by immunoSEQ multiplex PCR, the TCRdb table keeps only in-frame clones and is missing some. D and trimming come from the DNA, and the V and J calls and clone size come from that table. The top ten hold roughly 1.5% of the sample, which has some 150,000 clones, around 84% seen once. Germline V gene lookup returns CDR1 SQVTM and CDR2 ANQGSEA. J was trimmed by 8 bases and V by 2 bases; bases with no gene match: 2. CDR3 length equals 11 residues.

The gene calls are TRBV29-1 and TRBJ1-2, with 7 bases identical to TRBD1. Sequenced material: peripheral blood. This TCR derives from a man of 80 years or more with acute or convalescent COVID-19. The CDR3: CSVEKGGGYTF. CDR3 bases: TGCAGCGTTGAAAAAGGGGGCGGCTACACCTTC.